This entry lists 4 T cell receptor beta chains sequenced from one sample in a study of T cell responses to AZD1222 COVID-19 vaccine. Libraries were prepared by immunoSEQ multiplex PCR; TCRdb keeps only in-frame clonotypes and omits some of them. The data show more than 100,000 clones, 88% seen once. This sample comprised peripheral blood, obtained on day 0 of AZD1222 vaccination. These receptors all stem from an adult in good health.

The genes are TRBV21-1 and TRBJ2-2; the table assigns TRBD1, which was not confirmed against the DNA. TRBV21-1 corresponds to a pseudogene. The CDR3 extends over 14 amino acids. CDR3 loop: CASSHKRGTGELFF. CDR3 sequence (DNA): TGTGCCAGCAGTCATAAAAGGGGCACCGGGGAGCTGTTTTTT.

The chain recombines TRBV9 with TRBJ1-4; 8 bases line up with TRBD1. The CDR3 length is 14 residues. V lost 8 bases and J lost 7; bases outside the gene matches: 10. CDR1 and CDR2 from the germline V gene are SGDLS and YYNGEE. The CDR3 region has the DNA TGTGCCAGTTCACAGGGGGGAGGCGGTGAAAAACTGTTTTTT. It yields the protein CASSQGGGGEKLFF.

This chain links TRBV4-1 with TRBJ2-5; D gene unclear. The V end was cut by 2 bases, the J end by 5 bases, with 12 bases between. From germline, CDR1 is MGHRA and CDR2 YSYEKL. The CDR3 runs 14 residues. In nucleotides, the CDR3 is TGCGCCAGCAGCCAACTAGTGGGCGGCGAGACCCAGTACTTC. This encodes CASSQLVGGETQYF.

The V gene is TRBV19, the J gene TRBJ1-4, with D unclear. The CDR3 has 13 amino acids. Germline V lookup: CDR1 LNHDA, CDR2 SQIVND (reference sequence). Trimming removed 8 bases at V and 6 bases at J, with 13 bases between. CDR3 DNA sequence: TGTGCCAGTCGGGAGGATCTCGATGAAAAACTGTTTTTT. Its translation is CASREDLDEKLFF.